This TCR beta chain is drawn from a study of blood T cell repertoires in COVID-19. Study in general: There were acute and convalescent COVID-19 samples, and they came from the United States, Italy and Spain. Sample material is recorded as cDNA or gDNA derived from T cells, B-cell-depleted T cells, or PBMCs.

How the authors handled the data: Estimation of nucleated cell counts relied on the amplification of reference gene primers. Method: immunoSEQ multiplex PCR; TCRdb's copy keeps in-frame clones and lacks some. The D gene and trimming were derived from the DNA, and the V and J assignments and clone size from that table. The data show around 100,000 clones, 70% to 85% seen once. Trimming shortened V by 5 bases and J by 6 bases, and 19 bases separated the two germline ends. The CDR3 contains 15 residues. Germline V lookup: CDR1 MNHEY, CDR2 SVGEGT. This TCR was recovered from a woman aged 55-69 years with acute or convalescent COVID-19. What was sequenced was peripheral blood. The chain recombines TRBV6-2 or TRBV6-3 with TRBJ1-1; unclear D gene. CDR3 nucleotides: TGTGCCAGCAGTAGCCGACAATTAAGATTCCCTGAAGCTTTCTTT. This translates into CASSSRQLRFPEAFF.